This T cell receptor beta chain was identified during a study of T cell changes during pregnancy in multiple sclerosis. CDR3 size: 15 residues. CDR1 is SGHTA, CDR2 FQGTGA, per germline. V lost 5 bases and J lost 0, with 11 bases in between. The repertoire was sequenced with immunoSEQ multiplex PCR; TCRdb's copy has only in-frame clones and lacks some. Here the sample spans about 59,000 clones, about 94% being singletons. The sequencing here drew on CD8+ T cells from peripheral blood mononuclear cells, taken after pregnancy. The chain uses TRBV7-3 and TRBJ2-1; perhaps TRBD2 as D (6 bases). The clonotype was recovered from a female donor with multiple sclerosis, enrolled in a pregnancy study. The CDR3 coding sequence is TGTGCCAGCAGCGCCTCTAGCGACTCCTACAATGAGCAGTTCTTC. Its translation is CASSASSDSYNEQFF.